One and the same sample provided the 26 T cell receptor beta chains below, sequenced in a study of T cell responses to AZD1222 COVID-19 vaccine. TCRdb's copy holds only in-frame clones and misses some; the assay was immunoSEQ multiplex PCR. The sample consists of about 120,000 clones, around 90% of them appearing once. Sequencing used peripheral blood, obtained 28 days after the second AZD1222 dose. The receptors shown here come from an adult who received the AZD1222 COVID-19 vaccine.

Written as DNA, the CDR3 is TGTGCCTGGGTCCGTGGGACGCTTCGGGATGGCTACACCTTC. Its translation: CAWVRGTLRDGYTF. The rearrangement links TRBV30 to TRBJ1-2; possibly TRBD1 for D (5 bases). Germline loops: CDR1 GTSNPN, CDR2 SVGIG (reference sequence). The CDR3 has 14 amino acids. The V and J ends lost 5 bases and 6 bases respectively, with 19 bases between them.

In nucleotides, the CDR3 is TGTGCCATCGCGGGAGCCTACGAGCAGTACTTC. Translated, it gives CAIAGAYEQYF. The V call is TRBV10-3, the J call TRBJ2-7, with 7 bases that match TRBD2. This CDR3 region has 11 residues. Losses at the gene ends were 8 bases for V and 2 bases for J; bases not matched to a gene: 0. Per the germline V gene, CDR1 is ENHRY and CDR2 is SYGVKD.

In DNA form, the CDR3 reads TGTGCCAGCAGTTGGAGTCCGAGGGCGGAGAGTGGCTACACCTTC. This encodes CASSWSPRAESGYTF. This sequence joins TRBV6-2 or TRBV6-3 and TRBJ1-2; D gene unclear. Trimming pared 4 bases from V and 7 bases from J, leaving 19 bases between. The CDR3 loop spans 15 amino acids. Germline V gives CDR1 MNHEY, CDR2 SVGEGT.

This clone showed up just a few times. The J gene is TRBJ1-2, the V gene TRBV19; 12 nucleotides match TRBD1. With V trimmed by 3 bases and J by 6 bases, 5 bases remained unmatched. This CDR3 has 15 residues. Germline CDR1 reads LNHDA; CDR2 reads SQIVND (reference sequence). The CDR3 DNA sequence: TGTGCCAGTAGTATGGAGGGACAGGGGGCGGATGGCTACACCTTC. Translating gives CASSMEGQGADGYTF.

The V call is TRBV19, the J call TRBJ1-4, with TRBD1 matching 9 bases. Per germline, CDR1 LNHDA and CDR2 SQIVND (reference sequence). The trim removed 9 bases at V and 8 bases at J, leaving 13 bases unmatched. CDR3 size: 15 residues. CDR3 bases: TGTGCCAGCACACGGTATAGGGACAGGGCCGAAAAACTGTTTTTT. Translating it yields CASTRYRDRAEKLFF.

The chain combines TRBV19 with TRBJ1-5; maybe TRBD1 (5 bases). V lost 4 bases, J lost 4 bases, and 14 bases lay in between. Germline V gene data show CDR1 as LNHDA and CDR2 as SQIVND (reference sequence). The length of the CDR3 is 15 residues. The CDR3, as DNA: TGTGCCAGTAGTAACCGGGACCACTTTAATCAGCCCCAGCATTTT. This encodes CASSNRDHFNQPQHF.

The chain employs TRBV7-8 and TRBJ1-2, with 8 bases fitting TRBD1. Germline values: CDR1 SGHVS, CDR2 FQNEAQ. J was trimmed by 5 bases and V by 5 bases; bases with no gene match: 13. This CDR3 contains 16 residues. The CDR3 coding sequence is TGTGCCAGCAGCCCTTTAGGACAGGGATCCAAGTATGGCTACACCTTC. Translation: CASSPLGQGSKYGYTF.

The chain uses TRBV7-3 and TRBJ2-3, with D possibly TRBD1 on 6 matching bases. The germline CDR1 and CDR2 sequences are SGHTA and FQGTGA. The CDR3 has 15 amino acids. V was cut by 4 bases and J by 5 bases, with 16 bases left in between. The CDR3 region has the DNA TGTGCCAGCAGCTCCCCGGGACATACAGGAGATACGCAGTATTTT. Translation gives CASSSPGHTGDTQYF.

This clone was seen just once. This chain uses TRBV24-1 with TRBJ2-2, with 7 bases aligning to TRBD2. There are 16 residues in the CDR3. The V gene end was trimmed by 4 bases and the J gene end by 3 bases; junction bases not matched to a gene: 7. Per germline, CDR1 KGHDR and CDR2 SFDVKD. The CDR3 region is CATSEGAGRDTGELFF. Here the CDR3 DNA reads TGTGCCACCAGTGAAGGCGCAGGGAGGGACACCGGGGAGCTGTTTTTT.

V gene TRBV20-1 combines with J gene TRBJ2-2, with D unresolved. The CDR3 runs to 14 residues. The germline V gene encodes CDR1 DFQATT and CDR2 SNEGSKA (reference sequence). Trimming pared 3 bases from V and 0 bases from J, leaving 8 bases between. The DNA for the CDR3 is TGCAGTGCTAGTAGGCAGTCGAACACCGGGGAGCTGTTTTTT. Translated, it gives CSASRQSNTGELFF.

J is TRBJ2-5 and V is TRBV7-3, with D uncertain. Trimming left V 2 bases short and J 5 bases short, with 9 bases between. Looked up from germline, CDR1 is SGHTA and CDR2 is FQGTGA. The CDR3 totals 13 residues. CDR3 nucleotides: TGTGCCAGCAGCTTACAACCGTGGGAGACCCAGTACTTC. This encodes CASSLQPWETQYF.

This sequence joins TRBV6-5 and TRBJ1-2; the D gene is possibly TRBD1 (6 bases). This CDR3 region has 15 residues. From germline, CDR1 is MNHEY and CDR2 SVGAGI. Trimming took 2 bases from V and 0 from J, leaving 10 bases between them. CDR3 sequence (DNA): TGTGCCAGCAGTTACGGGGGCATAACTAACTATGGCTACACCTTC. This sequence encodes CASSYGGITNYGYTF.

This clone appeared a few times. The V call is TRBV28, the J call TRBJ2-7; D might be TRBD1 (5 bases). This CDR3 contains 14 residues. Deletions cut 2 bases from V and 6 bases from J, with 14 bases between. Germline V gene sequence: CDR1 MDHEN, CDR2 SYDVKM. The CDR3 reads CASSLPPQGTEQYF. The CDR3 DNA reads TGTGCCAGCAGTTTACCCCCTCAGGGAACCGAGCAGTACTTC.

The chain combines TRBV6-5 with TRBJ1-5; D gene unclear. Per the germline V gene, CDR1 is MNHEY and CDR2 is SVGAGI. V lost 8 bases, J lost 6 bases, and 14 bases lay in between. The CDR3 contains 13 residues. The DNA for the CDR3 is TGTGCCAGCCGGGCGGGTGTCGGTCAGCCCCAGCATTTT. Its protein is CASRAGVGQPQHF.

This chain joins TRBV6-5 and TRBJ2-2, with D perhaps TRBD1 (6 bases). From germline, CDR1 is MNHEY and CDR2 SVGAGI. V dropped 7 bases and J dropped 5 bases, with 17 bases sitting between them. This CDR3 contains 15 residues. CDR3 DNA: TGTGCCAGCACCCAAAGGACAGATTTGACCGGGGAGCTGTTTTTT. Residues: CASTQRTDLTGELFF.

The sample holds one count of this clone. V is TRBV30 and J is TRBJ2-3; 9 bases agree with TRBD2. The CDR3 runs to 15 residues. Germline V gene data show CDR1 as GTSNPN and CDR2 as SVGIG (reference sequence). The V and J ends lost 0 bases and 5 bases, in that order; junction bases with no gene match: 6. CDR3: CAWSVRGGAVDTQYF. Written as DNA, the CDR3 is TGTGCCTGGAGTGTCCGCGGGGGGGCTGTAGATACGCAGTATTTT.

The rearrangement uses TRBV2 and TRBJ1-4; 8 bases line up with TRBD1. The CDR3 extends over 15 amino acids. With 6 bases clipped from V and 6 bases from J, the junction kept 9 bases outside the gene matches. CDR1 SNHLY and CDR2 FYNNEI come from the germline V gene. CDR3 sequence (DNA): TGTGCCAGCAGCGGGGCGACAGGGGCCGATGAAAAACTGTTTTTT. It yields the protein CASSGATGADEKLFF.

CDR3 sequence: CASSYPDEQFF. As DNA, the CDR3 is TGTGCCAGCAGTTACCCCGATGAGCAGTTCTTC. The rearrangement uses TRBV6-2 or TRBV6-3 and TRBJ2-1; D remains unclear. Trimming took off 2 bases at V and 8 bases at J, with 4 bases between the two ends. Germline lookup yields CDR1 MNHEY and CDR2 SVGEGT. CDR3 length: 11 amino acids.

The CDR3 DNA reads TGTGCCAGCAGCCTGAGACAGGGCGTGGGCACTGAAGCTTTCTTT. Its protein is CASSLRQGVGTEAFF. The genes are TRBV7-9 and TRBJ1-1; 7 nucleotides line up with TRBD1. Germline lookup yields CDR1 SEHNR and CDR2 FQNEAQ (reference sequence). The CDR3 totals 15 residues. J was trimmed by 4 bases and V by 5 bases; bases with no gene match: 10. The full variable domain, in which reference TRBV7-9 and TRBJ1-1 provide the parts outside the CDR3, is DTGVSQNPRHKITKRGQNVTFRCDPISEHNRLYWYRQTLGQGPEFLTYFQNEAQLEKSRLLSDRFSAERPKGSFSTLEIQRTEQGDSAMYLCASSLRQGVGTEAFFGQGTRLTVV.

CDR3 sequence: CSASGGGSPGELFF. The CDR3, as DNA: TGCAGTGCTAGTGGAGGAGGGAGCCCCGGGGAGCTGTTTTTT. The rearrangement uses TRBV20-1 and TRBJ2-2; possible D gene TRBD2, 6 bases. This CDR3 spans 14 amino acids. The germline V and J ends were trimmed by 3 bases and 6 bases, with 14 bases remaining between them. Germline V lookup: CDR1 DFQATT, CDR2 SNEGSKA (reference sequence).

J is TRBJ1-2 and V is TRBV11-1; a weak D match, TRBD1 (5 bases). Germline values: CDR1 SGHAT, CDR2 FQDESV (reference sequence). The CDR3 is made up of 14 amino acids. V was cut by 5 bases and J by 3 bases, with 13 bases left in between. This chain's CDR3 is CASSPEGAYYGYTF. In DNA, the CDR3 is TGTGCCAGCAGCCCCGAAGGGGCCTACTATGGCTACACCTTC.

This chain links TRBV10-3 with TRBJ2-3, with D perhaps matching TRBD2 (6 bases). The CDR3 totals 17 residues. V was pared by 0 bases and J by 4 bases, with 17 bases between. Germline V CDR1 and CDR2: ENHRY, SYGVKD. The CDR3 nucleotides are TGTGCCATCAGTGAGTCTAGAGCGGGCGCCGGGTCAGATACGCAGTATTTT. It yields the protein CAISESRAGAGSDTQYF.

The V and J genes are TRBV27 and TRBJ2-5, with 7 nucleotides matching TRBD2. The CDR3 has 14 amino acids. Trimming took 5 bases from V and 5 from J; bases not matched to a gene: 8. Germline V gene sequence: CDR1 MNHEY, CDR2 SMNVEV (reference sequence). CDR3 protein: CASSPRGVWETQYF. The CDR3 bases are TGTGCCAGCAGTCCCCGGGGGGTGTGGGAGACCCAGTACTTC.

CDR3 protein: CACPRPGTGQSEQYF. The CDR3 DNA follows: TGTGCCTGCCCCCGTCCGGGGACAGGGCAGAGTGAGCAGTACTTC. The chain has TRBV30 and TRBJ2-7; 9 nucleotides align to TRBD1. V lost 6 bases to trimming and J lost 7 bases; unmatched junction nucleotides: 16. Germline values: CDR1 GTSNPN, CDR2 SVGIG (reference sequence). The CDR3 length is 15 residues.

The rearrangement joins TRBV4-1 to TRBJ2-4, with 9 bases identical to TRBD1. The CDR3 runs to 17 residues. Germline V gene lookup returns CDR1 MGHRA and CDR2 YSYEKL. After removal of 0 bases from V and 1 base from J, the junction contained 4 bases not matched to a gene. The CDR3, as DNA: TGCGCCAGCAGCCAAGATTGGACAGGGGTGGCCAAAAACATTCAGTACTTC. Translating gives CASSQDWTGVAKNIQYF.

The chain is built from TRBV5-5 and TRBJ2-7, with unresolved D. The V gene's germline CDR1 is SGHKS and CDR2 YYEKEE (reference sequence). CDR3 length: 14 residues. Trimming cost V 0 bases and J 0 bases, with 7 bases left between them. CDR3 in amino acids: CASSLDHPSYEQYF. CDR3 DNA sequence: TGTGCCAGCAGCTTGGATCATCCCTCCTACGAGCAGTACTTC.